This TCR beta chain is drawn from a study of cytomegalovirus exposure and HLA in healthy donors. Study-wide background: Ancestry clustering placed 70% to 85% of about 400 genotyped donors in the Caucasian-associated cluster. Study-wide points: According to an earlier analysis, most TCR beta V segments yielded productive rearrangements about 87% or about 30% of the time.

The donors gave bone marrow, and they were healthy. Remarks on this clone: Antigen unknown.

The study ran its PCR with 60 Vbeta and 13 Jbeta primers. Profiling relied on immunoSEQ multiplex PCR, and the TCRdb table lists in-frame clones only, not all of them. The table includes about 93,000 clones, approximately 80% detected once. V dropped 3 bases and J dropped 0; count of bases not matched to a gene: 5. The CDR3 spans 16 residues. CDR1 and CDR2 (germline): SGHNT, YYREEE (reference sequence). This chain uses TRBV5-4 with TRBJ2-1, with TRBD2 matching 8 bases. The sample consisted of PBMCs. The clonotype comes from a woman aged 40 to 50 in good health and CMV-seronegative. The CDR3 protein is CASSSKAGVSYNEQFF. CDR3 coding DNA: TGTGCCAGCAGCTCCAAAGCGGGAGTCTCCTACAATGAGCAGTTCTTC.